This TCR beta chain derives from a study of cytomegalovirus exposure and HLA in healthy donors. Researchers ran the PCR with 60 Vbeta and 13 Jbeta primers. The assay was immunoSEQ multiplex PCR, and TCRdb's table has in-frame clones only and misses some. This table holds about 140,000 clones, 82% found once. This clone was picked up one time. The germline V gene has CDR1 MNHEY and CDR2 SMNVEV (reference sequence). V was shortened by 5 bases and J by 0 bases, with 13 bases between the two germline ends. The CDR3 runs 15 residues. This TCR came from a young man in good health and CMV-seropositive. Sequenced sample: PBMCs. The rearrangement uses TRBV27 and TRBJ1-1, with D maybe TRBD1 (5 bases). DNA of the CDR3: TGTGCCAGCAGTAGCCGTACGGGGGTGAACACTGAAGCTTTCTTT. Its translation is CASSSRTGVNTEAFF.